This TCR beta chain was found in a study of T cells in Graves' hyperthyroidism and ophthalmopathy (dated by TCRdb to between 2019 and 2020). Some background on the complete study: Peripheral blood samples were taken at initial diagnosis, before any treatment was given. The roughly 99 discovery patients were divided at random into training and test sets in a 7:3 ratio. In more than five Graves' hyperthyroidism patients, the study also compared T-cell repertoires from thyroid tissue with T-cell repertoires from blood. According to the paper, TCR Vbeta CDR3 sequencing was carried out on about 140 peripheral blood samples, which came from 40 to 45 ophthalmopathy, 75 or so hyperthyroidism and some 17 progressor patients. After sampling, hyperthyroidism patients received methimazole starting at 30 mg daily, and ophthalmopathy patients received high-dose intravenous methylprednisolone. To identify TCR V-J signatures that set the groups apart, the researchers used a discovery cohort of more than 95 patients, made up of 43 with Graves' ophthalmopathy and approximately 57 with stable Graves' hyperthyroidism. Prospective prediction of ophthalmopathy was tested in an independent validation cohort of 18 hyperthyroidism patients and 17 patients who later progressed to ophthalmopathy.

The TCR beta CDR3 regions were amplified from the RNA transcripts. For the first round of RT-PCR on the TCR CDR3, the HTBI primer set was used together with the Qiagen OneStep RT-PCR kit. Libraries were constructed in a second round of multiplex PCR, after which size selection and purification were carried out. Sequencing of the libraries was done on an Illumina HiSeq2000 using paired-end 100 bp reads. In the original analysis: SOAPnuke was used to process the raw data, removing reads that contained adapters or uncalled bases, had a mean Phred below 15, or lacked an exact match to the constant primer or identifier. High-quality paired reads were merged using COPE v1.2.5, and each unique nucleotide sequence was defined as a clonotype. MiTCR v1.1 was used to align the clonotypes against IMGT TRBV, TRBD and TRBJ reference segments. The analysis was restricted to V-J combinations with a frequency above 0.0001, which together covered approximately 99% of the repertoires. A TCS score was defined as the ratio between F50 (clonal expansion) and ExV (chaos), using BLOSUM62-based TCRdist between CDR3 peptides within each V-J. Welch's t-statistics and random forest reduced 450 to 600 V-J features to roughly 13, which were used in a naive Bayes classifier (R e1071). TCRdb took the public reads, trimmed them with fastp at Q25, ran MiXCR for clone calling and kept in-frame beta chains. Each entry is one CDR3 protein sequence, shown with its most common DNA and genes. These V and J calls originate from TCRdb's pipeline instead of the authors' own analysis. Within this sample are 600,000 or so distinct CDR3 sequences, with roughly 17% of them counted one time only. Of the sample, 3.5% to 4% falls within the top ten clones.

At least ten counts were recorded for this clonotype. Its antigen is unknown. Per-base qualities were not stored, and no clone one base away is much larger. Via the germline V gene, CDR1 is KGHDR and CDR2 SFDVKD. Trimming removed 9 bases from V and 0 bases from J, leaving 3 bases between the germline ends. The CDR3 covers 11 residues, taking in both the cysteine and the phenylalanine. Here the CDR3 DNA is all that survives: 33 bases in frame from base 1. Results and caveats for the whole study, not just this receptor: No statistical method was used to fix the sample size in advance, and group allocation was not hidden from the investigators. Most expanded thyroid clonotypes (frequency above 0.001) were also found in blood, which suggests that blood repertoires may mirror thyroid immune responses. In cross-validation, a model built on a 13 V-J signature told ophthalmopathy apart from stable hyperthyroidism with about 90% sensitivity and roughly 81% specificity, and in testing the same model reached 80%/75%. In validation, progression to ophthalmopathy was predicted by the model with roughly 69% sensitivity and 72.22% specificity, a median of roughly six months before onset.

Graves' hyperthyroidism was defined as stable when no progression to ophthalmopathy occurred over 18 months of follow-up. Hyperthyroidism patients were newly diagnosed, with disease duration under 2 months, and aged 18 to 65 years. Patients with uncontrolled infections, other autoimmune diseases, pregnancy or lactation were excluded. Diagnoses relied on clinical symptoms, serum thyroxine and TRAb, thyroid ultrasound and orbital computed tomography. PBMCs were separated from 10 ml of fresh peripheral blood using Ficoll-Paque density gradient centrifugation. Total RNA was extracted with Trizol reagent, and quality was checked on an Agilent 2100 Bioanalyzer.

The chain was built from TRBV24-1 and TRBJ2-3; no D gene can be assigned with confidence. The source is a young woman with Graves' hyperthyroidism. Sequenced: blood. The CDR3 corresponds to CATASTDTQYF. The nucleotide sequence is TGTGCCACCGCCAGCACAGATACGCAGTATTTT.